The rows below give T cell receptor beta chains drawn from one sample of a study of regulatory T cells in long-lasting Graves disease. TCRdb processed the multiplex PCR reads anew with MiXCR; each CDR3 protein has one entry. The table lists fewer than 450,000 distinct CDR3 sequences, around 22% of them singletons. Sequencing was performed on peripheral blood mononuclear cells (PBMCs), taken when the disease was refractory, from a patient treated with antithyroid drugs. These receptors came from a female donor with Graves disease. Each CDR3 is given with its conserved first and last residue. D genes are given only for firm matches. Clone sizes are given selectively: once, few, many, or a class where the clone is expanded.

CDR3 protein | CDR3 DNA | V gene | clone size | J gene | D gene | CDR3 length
CASSPMGIRSSYNEQFF | TGTGCCAGCAGTCCAATGGGTATCCGTAGCTCCTACAATGAGCAGTTCTTC | TRBV28 | . | TRBJ2-1 | . | 17
CASSQPGLNNSPLHF | TGTGCCAGCAGCCAACCGGGCCTCAATAATTCACCCCTCCACTTT | TRBV5-6 | . | TRBJ1-6 | . | 15
CSAGANNYGYTF | TGCAGTGCGGGGGCAAATAACTATGGCTACACCTTC | TRBV20-1 | . | TRBJ1-2 | . | 12
CASSYQDTAFF | TGCGCCAGCAGCTACCAGGACACGGCTTTCTTT | TRBV5-1 | few | TRBJ1-1 | . | 11
CSVAWGGAMNTEAFF | TGCAGCGTTGCGTGGGGGGGTGCCATGAACACTGAAGCTTTCTTT | TRBV29-1 | . | TRBJ1-1 | . | 15
CASSPFGNTEAFF | TGTGCCAGCAGTCCCTTCGGGAACACTGAAGCTTTCTTT | TRBV27 | many | TRBJ1-1 | . | 13
CSAPRGGSHNEQFF | TGCAGTGCCCCACGGGGGGGGAGCCACAATGAGCAGTTCTTC | TRBV20-1 | few | TRBJ2-1 | TRBD2 | 14
CASTPGKRASEKLFF | TGTGCCAGCACTCCAGGGAAACGGGCTAGTGAAAAACTGTTTTTT | TRBV2 | many | TRBJ1-4 | . | 15
CAISGPLRTSGVTYEQYF | TGTGCCATCAGTGGTCCCCTGAGGACTAGCGGGGTGACGTACGAGCAATACTTC | TRBV10-3 | . | TRBJ2-7 | TRBD2 | 18
CSANPGQRNYGYTF | TGCAGTGCAAATCCGGGACAAAGGAACTATGGCTACACCTTC | TRBV20-1 | . | TRBJ1-2 | . | 14
CASSESEYEQYF | TGTGCCAGCAGTGAATCAGAGTACGAGCAGTACTTC | TRBV6-1 | many | TRBJ2-7 | . | 12
CASSYSGTPGELFF | TGTGCCAGCAGTTATAGCGGGACCCCCGGGGAGCTGTTTTTT | TRBV12-3/TRBV12-4 | . | TRBJ2-2 | TRBD2 | 14
CSASRLAGVGETQYF | TGCAGTGCTAGTAGACTAGCGGGAGTTGGAGAGACCCAGTACTTC | TRBV20-1 | many | TRBJ2-5 | TRBD2 | 15
CASSRTELMSTEAFF | TGTGCCAGTAGCCGGACAGAGCTCATGAGCACTGAAGCTTTCTTT | TRBV19 | . | TRBJ1-1 | . | 15
CASSHDARGGGGYTF | TGCGCCAGCAGCCACGACGCCCGGGGAGGTGGTGGCTACACCTTC | TRBV5-1 | . | TRBJ1-2 | . | 15
CALDLAEETQYF | TGTGCCCTGGACCTAGCGGAAGAGACCCAGTACTTC | TRBV30 | few | TRBJ2-5 | TRBD2 | 12
CASSIGQGNTGELFF | TGTGCCAGCAGCATCGGACAGGGGAACACCGGGGAGCTGTTTTTT | TRBV11-3 | . | TRBJ2-2 | TRBD1 | 15
CASSERLAGYNEQFF | TGTGCCAGCAGTGAGCGGCTAGCGGGATACAATGAGCAGTTCTTC | TRBV25-1 | . | TRBJ2-1 | TRBD2 | 15
CSARSGPSNQPQHF | TGCAGTGCTAGGTCCGGGCCGAGCAATCAGCCCCAGCATTTT | TRBV20-1 | . | TRBJ1-5 | . | 14
CASTKNRGSYEQYF | TGTGCCAGCACCAAGAACAGGGGATCCTACGAGCAGTACTTC | TRBV13 | . | TRBJ2-7 | TRBD1 | 14
CASTIPGGQTQYF | TGTGCCAGCACCATTCCTGGGGGACAGACCCAGTACTTC | TRBV11-2 | many | TRBJ2-5 | . | 13
CASKFLNTEAFF | TGTGCCAGCAAATTCTTGAACACTGAAGCTTTCTTT | TRBV2 | many | TRBJ1-1 | . | 12
CASSISDQLSYEQYF | TGCGCCAGCAGCATATCCGACCAACTCTCCTACGAGCAGTACTTC | TRBV5-1 | . | TRBJ2-7 | . | 15
CASSSGQGSTGELFF | TGTGCCAGCAGCTCCGGACAGGGGAGTACCGGGGAGCTGTTTTTT | TRBV28 | . | TRBJ2-2 | TRBD1 | 15
CASSKTGLREGIEQFF | TGTGCCAGCAGTAAAACCGGACTGCGGGAAGGAATTGAGCAGTTCTTC | TRBV12-3/TRBV12-4 | . | TRBJ2-1 | . | 16
CASSLGTGNDSPLHF | TGTGCCAGCAGCTTGGGGACAGGGAATGATTCACCCCTCCACTTT | TRBV5-4 | once | TRBJ1-6 | TRBD1 | 15
CASSYSVVNQPQHF | TGTGCCAGCAGTTACTCGGTAGTAAATCAGCCCCAGCATTTT | TRBV6-5 | many | TRBJ1-5 | . | 14
CASSFSSYQETQYF | TGTGCCAGCAGCTTCTCCTCATACCAAGAGACCCAGTACTTC | TRBV7-9 | . | TRBJ2-5 | . | 14
CASSPQGRGKLFF | TGCGCCAGCAGCCCACAGGGGCGGGGGAAACTGTTTTTT | TRBV5-1 | . | TRBJ1-4 | TRBD1 | 13
CATSRANYGYTF | TGTGCCACCAGCCGGGCTAACTATGGCTACACCTTC | TRBV15 | many | TRBJ1-2 | . | 12
CATKLAATGELFF | TGTGCCACCAAACTAGCGGCCACCGGGGAGCTGTTTTTT | TRBV2 | few | TRBJ2-2 | TRBD2 | 13
CASSYLGDALSYTF | TGTGCCAGCAGTTACCTGGGAGACGCCCTTAGCTACACCTTC | TRBV12-3/TRBV12-4 | many | TRBJ1-2 | . | 14
CASSVTQGHTGTQYF | TGTGCCAGCAGCGTAACACAGGGGCACACAGGTACGCAGTATTTT | TRBV9 | . | TRBJ2-3 | TRBD1 | 15
CASSEQGSDPFYEQYF | TGTGCCAGCAGTGAACAGGGGTCCGACCCATTCTACGAGCAGTACTTC | TRBV25-1 | . | TRBJ2-7 | . | 16
CASSPPGTNSPLHF | TGTGCCAGCAGTCCCCCAGGGACTAATTCACCCCTCCACTTT | TRBV2 | . | TRBJ1-6 | . | 14
CASGLGRAFF | TGTGCTAGTGGTTTGGGCAGGGCTTTCTTT | TRBV12-5 | . | TRBJ1-1 | . | 10